This entry lists 5 T cell receptor beta chains sequenced from one sample in a study of blood T cells in healthy people across ages. Through a sample-barcoded 5' primer and a J-beta primer mix, a second PCR was run for about 6 to 11 cycles. One entry per CDR3 protein results from TCRdb running MiXCR on the 5' RACE reads. The sample consists of about 770,000 distinct CDR3 sequences, around two fifths of them appearing once. The sequenced material came from blood. The origin of the receptors is a man between 60 and 70 years old in good health.

This sequence joins TRBV19 and TRBJ1-5; 7 bases fit TRBD1. The CDR3 loop spans 14 amino acids. Germline V gives CDR1 LNHDA, CDR2 SQIVND (reference sequence). The J segment lost 6 bases and the V segment lost 5 bases, leaving 7 bases of the junction unmatched. CDR3 residues: CASSPGQPIQPQHF. As DNA, the CDR3 is TGTGCCAGTAGTCCGGGACAGCCGATTCAGCCCCAGCATTTT.

The V and J genes are TRBV18 and TRBJ2-5; 10 positions match TRBD2. This CDR3 is 14 amino acids long. Germline CDR1 KGHSH, CDR2 LQKENI. The J segment lost 3 bases and the V segment lost 2 bases, leaving 0 bases of the junction unmatched. CDR3 loop: CASSPTSGEETQYF. CDR3 coding DNA: TGTGCCAGCTCACCAACTAGCGGGGAAGAGACCCAGTACTTC.

This chain joins TRBV27 and TRBJ1-2; D is undetermined. This CDR3 has 15 residues. Germline CDR1 and CDR2: MNHEY and SMNVEV (reference sequence). V gave up 4 bases and J gave up 4 bases, with 16 bases separating them. The CDR3 here is CASSSIGRRLYGYTF. CDR3 nucleotides: TGTGCCAGCAGTTCTATCGGCCGGAGACTCTATGGCTACACCTTC.

This chain uses TRBV14 with TRBJ1-2; 7 nucleotides align to TRBD1. The V gene end was trimmed by 4 bases and the J gene end by 5 bases; junction bases not matched to a gene: 7. Germline loops: CDR1 SGHDN, CDR2 FVKESK. This CDR3 comprises 14 residues. The CDR3 sequence is CASSPRGTVYGYTF. The DNA for the CDR3 is TGTGCCAGCAGCCCGCGGGGGACAGTTTATGGCTACACCTTC.

The CDR3 DNA reads TGTGCCACCAGTGAGCGGACAGGGGTCGCCGGGGAGCTGTTTTTT. This codes for CATSERTGVAGELFF. J is TRBJ2-2 and V is TRBV24-1; 9 positions match TRBD1. Germline CDR1 is KGHDR and CDR2 is SFDVKD. V was pared by 4 bases and J by 6 bases, with 5 bases of the junction left unmatched. This CDR3 has 15 residues.